Below are 23 T cell receptor beta chains sequenced from a single sample in a study of cytomegalovirus exposure and HLA in healthy donors. PCR amplification relied on 60 Vbeta primers (plus 13 Jbeta primers). Only in-frame clones appear in the TCRdb table, and some are missing; sequencing was by immunoSEQ multiplex PCR. The top ten hold over 5% of the sample, which has around 100,000 clones, over 60% seen once. Input material: PBMCs. These receptors originate from a female donor in good health and CMV-seropositive.

The CDR3 sequence: CASSSDRGMRTEAFF. CDR3 nucleotide sequence: TGTGCCAGCAGTTCGGACAGGGGCATGCGAACTGAAGCTTTCTTT. The gene calls are TRBV27 and TRBJ1-1, with 9 bases identical to TRBD1. Germline V gene sequence: CDR1 MNHEY, CDR2 SMNVEV (reference sequence). The CDR3 loop spans 15 amino acids. J lost 5 bases, V lost 4 bases, and 8 bases had no gene match.

The J gene is TRBJ1-1, the V gene TRBV28; 8 bases are shared with TRBD1. V lost 6 bases to trimming and J lost 4 bases; unmatched junction nucleotides: 7. The V gene's germline CDR1 is MDHEN and CDR2 SYDVKM. The CDR3 extends over 14 amino acids. The CDR3 nucleotides read TGTGCCAGCAGGCCTACAGGGGGTTCCACTGAAGCTTTCTTT. It specifies CASRPTGGSTEAFF.

The rearrangement links TRBV19 to TRBJ1-4, with 7 bases fitting TRBD1. CDR1 LNHDA and CDR2 SQIVND come from the germline V gene (reference sequence). The CDR3 is made up of 15 amino acids. V trimming: 4 bases; J trimming: 7 bases; junction bases outside the gene matches: 9. CDR3 residues: CASSTTGVGREKLFF. As DNA, the CDR3 is TGTGCCAGTAGTACAACAGGGGTGGGACGTGAAAAACTGTTTTTT. The whole variable domain, remainder taken from reference TRBV19 and TRBJ1-4, is DGGITQSPKYLFRKEGQNVTLSCEQNLNHDAMYWYRQDPGQGLRLIYYSQIVNDFQKGDIAEGYSVSREKKESFPLTVTSAQKNPTAFYLCASSTTGVGREKLFFGSGTQLSVL.

The J gene is TRBJ2-5, the V gene TRBV7-9; TRBD2 aligns across 8 bases. Trimming at V came to 4 bases and at J to 2 bases, leaving 6 bases not matched to a gene. Germline V CDR1 and CDR2: SEHNR, FQNEAQ (reference sequence). The CDR3 runs 15 residues. The CDR3, as DNA: TGTGCCAGCAGCTCGGGGGGGGCTGGGCAAGAGACCCAGTACTTC. Residues: CASSSGGAGQETQYF.

This clone was detected only a few times. The chain joins TRBV5-1 to TRBJ2-7; 7 nucleotides match TRBD2. Germline V lookup: CDR1 SGHRS, CDR2 YFSETQ. This CDR3 has 12 residues. With V trimmed by 6 bases and J by 5 bases, 5 bases remained unmatched. This CDR3 is CASTMGGDEQYF. Written as DNA, the CDR3 is TGCGCCAGCACCATGGGGGGGGACGAGCAGTACTTC.

This clone occurred a few times. The chain employs TRBV30 and TRBJ1-1, with D perhaps matching TRBD1 (6 bases). V was cut by 3 bases and J by 3 bases, with 23 bases left in between. Germline CDR1 is GTSNPN and CDR2 is SVGIG (reference sequence). This CDR3 has 17 residues. For the CDR3, the DNA is TGTGCCTGGAGGGAGGGGGGGGTTTTCCGCAGGGACACTGAAGCTTTCTTT. This encodes CAWREGGVFRRDTEAFF. Drawing the rest from reference TRBV30 and TRBJ1-1, the complete variable domain is SQTIHQWPATLVQPVGSPLSLECTVEGTSNPNLYWYRQAAGRGLQLLFYSVGIGQISSEVPQNLSASRPQDRQFILSSKKLLLSDSGFYLCAWREGGVFRRDTEAFFGQGTRLTVV.

This clone came up once. V and J are TRBV10-3 and TRBJ1-5, with D maybe TRBD1 (6 bases). The V gene's germline CDR1 is ENHRY and CDR2 SYGVKD. V lost 6 bases and J lost 5, with 11 bases in between. This CDR3 spans 13 amino acids. The DNA of the CDR3 is TGTGCCATCAGGAACAGGGAAGATCAGCCCCAGCATTTT. Translating gives CAIRNREDQPQHF.

This clone came up a few times. The V call is TRBV5-4, the J call TRBJ1-2; maybe TRBD1 (5 bases). The CDR3 length is 12 residues. Germline values: CDR1 SGHNT, CDR2 YYREEE (reference sequence). With 6 bases removed from V and 2 bases from J, the gap between germline ends came to 8 bases. In DNA form, the CDR3 reads TGTGCCAGCAAAGACAGAAACTATGGCTACACCTTC. It is translated as CASKDRNYGYTF. The full variable domain, completed using reference TRBV5-4 and TRBJ1-2, is ETGVTQSPTHLIKTRGQQVTLRCSSQSGHNTVSWYQQALGQGPQFIFQYYREEENGRGNFPPRFSGLQFPNYSSELNVNALELDDSALYLCASKDRNYGYTFGSGTRLTVV.

Points on this clone: Other DNA sequences in this specimen translate into the identical CDR3. The genes are TRBV5-4 and TRBJ2-3, with 11 bases matching TRBD2. Germline values: CDR1 SGHNT, CDR2 YYREEE (reference sequence). Unmatched junction bases numbered 0, after V lost 0 bases and J lost 3 bases. CDR3 length equals 15 residues. Here the CDR3 reads CASSLGLAGTDTQYF. The DNA of the CDR3 is TGTGCCAGCAGCTTGGGACTAGCGGGGACAGATACGCAGTATTTT.

A few counts support this clone. V and J are TRBV2 and TRBJ1-2; tentatively, D is TRBD1 (5 bases). V was shortened by 0 bases and J by 4 bases, with 21 bases between the two germline ends. Germline CDR1 is SNHLY and CDR2 is FYNNEI. This CDR3 has 18 amino acids. CDR3 sequence: CASSEALSFFGTGYGYTF. The DNA for the CDR3 is TGTGCCAGCAGTGAAGCGTTAAGTTTTTTCGGGACTGGCTATGGCTACACCTTC.

The V and J genes are TRBV15 and TRBJ2-7, with 7 nucleotides matching TRBD1. The CDR3 sequence is 15 residues long. With V trimmed by 3 bases and J by 3 bases, 8 bases remained unmatched. Germline V CDR1 and CDR2: LNHNV, YYDKDF (reference sequence). The CDR3 loop is CATSSETGSGYEQYF. DNA for the CDR3: TGTGCCACCAGCAGTGAGACAGGGAGCGGCTACGAGCAGTACTTC.

The chain is built from TRBV6-1 and TRBJ1-2; 8 bases line up with TRBD1. CDR1 and CDR2 from the germline V gene are MNHNS and SASEGT. This CDR3 region has 15 residues. Trimming took 5 bases from V and 2 from J; bases not matched to a gene: 7. The CDR3 loop is CASSPLGQGNYGYTF. Here the CDR3 DNA reads TGTGCCAGCAGTCCCCTCGGACAGGGAAACTATGGCTACACCTTC.

The rearrangement uses TRBV7-3 and TRBJ2-3; the D gene is possibly TRBD2 (6 bases). The CDR3 totals 15 residues. The germline V gene encodes CDR1 SGHTA and CDR2 FQGTGA. Trimming took off 1 base at V and 4 bases at J, with 12 bases between the two ends. CDR3 bases: TGTGCCAGCAGCTTAAGGCGGGATAGCGCAGATACGCAGTATTTT. It yields the protein CASSLRRDSADTQYF.

The V call is TRBV9, the J call TRBJ1-1; no definite D call. Between the trimmed V and J ends, which lost 3 bases and 13 bases, there was a span of 16 bases. Germline CDR1 and CDR2: SGDLS and YYNGEE. This CDR3 contains 12 residues. The CDR3 here is CASSDFSRRLFF. The CDR3 DNA reads TGTGCCAGCAGCGATTTTTCCCGGAGGCTTTTCTTT.

V and J are TRBV18 and TRBJ2-5, with TRBD2 matching 8 bases. The germline V gene has CDR1 KGHSH and CDR2 LQKENI. With 3 bases clipped from V and 6 bases from J, the junction kept 12 bases outside the gene matches. This CDR3 spans 16 amino acids. The CDR3 region has the DNA TGTGCCAGCTCACCTAGCACTAGCGGACGGGTGAAGACCCAGTACTTC. Translation: CASSPSTSGRVKTQYF.

This chain joins TRBV4-3 and TRBJ1-4, with D uncertain. This CDR3 is 18 amino acids long. Germline loops: CDR1 LGHNA, CDR2 YSLEER. The V end was cut by 0 bases, the J end by 4 bases, with 18 bases between. CDR3 DNA: TGCGCCAGCAGCCAAGATAAAATCAGCGGACCAATTAATGAAAAACTGTTTTTT. This encodes CASSQDKISGPINEKLFF.

V is TRBV5-6 and J is TRBJ1-6; 7 nucleotides match TRBD1. The CDR3 has 14 amino acids. Germline V gene data show CDR1 as SGHDT and CDR2 as YYEEEE. The V and J ends lost 4 bases and 3 bases, in that order; junction bases with no gene match: 1. CDR3 amino acids: CASSPGGYNSPLHF. As DNA, the CDR3 is TGTGCCAGCAGCCCAGGGGGCTATAATTCACCCCTCCACTTT.

The table lists this clone with a few counts. The rearrangement joins TRBV11-3 to TRBJ2-3; 7 nucleotides align to TRBD2. The CDR3 length is 15 residues. Germline CDR1 reads SGHNT; CDR2 reads YENEEA. Trimming took 5 bases from V and 3 from J; bases not matched to a gene: 8. The CDR3 nucleotides are TGTGCCAGCAGCAAAAGCGGGGTCGTGACAGATACGCAGTATTTT. This sequence encodes CASSKSGVVTDTQYF.

J is TRBJ2-3 and V is TRBV18; 14 bases are a match to TRBD2. Germline V gene sequence: CDR1 KGHSH, CDR2 LQKENI. The CDR3 loop spans 17 amino acids. V shed 5 bases and J 2 bases; nucleotides not matched to a gene: 6. CDR3 bases: TGTGCCAGCTCAACACGACTAGCGGGGGGGCCCACAGATACGCAGTATTTT. It specifies CASSTRLAGGPTDTQYF.

This clone was detected a few times. The V and J genes are TRBV4-1 and TRBJ2-7, with 10 positions matching TRBD1. This CDR3 comprises 21 residues. The V gene's germline CDR1 is MGHRA and CDR2 YSYEKL. With 2 bases clipped from V and 1 base from J, the junction kept 20 bases outside the gene matches. CDR3 in amino acids: CASSQRASLGQGTHLSYEQYF. CDR3 DNA sequence: TGCGCCAGCAGCCAAAGGGCTTCGCTGGGACAGGGGACCCATTTATCCTACGAGCAGTACTTC.

This clone was found a few times. This chain links TRBV4-2 with TRBJ2-2; 11 bases align to TRBD2. CDR1 is LGHNA, CDR2 YNFKEQ, per germline. The J segment lost 4 bases and the V segment lost 1 base, leaving 8 bases of the junction unmatched. The CDR3 loop spans 18 amino acids. CDR3 in amino acids: CASSQGGSSGRRTGELFF. The CDR3 DNA reads TGTGCCAGCAGCCAAGGCGGATCTAGCGGGAGGCGCACCGGGGAGCTGTTTTTT.

The rearrangement joins TRBV19 to TRBJ1-2, with D uncertain. Trimming removed 11 bases at V and 4 bases at J, with 23 bases between. This CDR3 comprises 15 residues. Germline V CDR1 and CDR2: LNHDA, SQIVND (reference sequence). The CDR3 loop is CASLAQMGVGYGYTF. The CDR3 coding sequence is TGTGCCTCACTAGCCCAAATGGGCGTGGGCTATGGCTACACCTTC.

V usage is TRBV27 and J usage is TRBJ2-3, with 13 positions matching TRBD2. CDR1 is MNHEY and CDR2 is SMNVEV in the germline V gene (reference sequence). After removal of 9 bases from V and 10 bases from J, the junction contained 16 bases not matched to a gene. CDR3 length: 16 residues. This CDR3 reads CASKGLAGVPWQPQYF. As DNA, the CDR3 is TGTGCCAGTAAAGGACTAGCGGGGGTTCCTTGGCAGCCGCAGTATTTT.